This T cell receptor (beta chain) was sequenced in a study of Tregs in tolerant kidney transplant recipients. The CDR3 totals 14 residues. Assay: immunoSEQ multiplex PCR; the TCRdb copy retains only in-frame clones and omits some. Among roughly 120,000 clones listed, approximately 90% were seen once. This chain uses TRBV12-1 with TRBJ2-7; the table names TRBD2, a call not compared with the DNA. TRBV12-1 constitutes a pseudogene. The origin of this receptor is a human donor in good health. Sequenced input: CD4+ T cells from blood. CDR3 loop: CASSFRISTYEQYF. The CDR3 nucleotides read TGTGCCAGCAGCTTTAGAATCTCTACCTACGAGCAGTACTTC.